This T cell receptor (beta chain) was sequenced for a study of T cells in localized non-small cell lung cancer. Broader study findings: Tumor samples were not multi-region, leaving intratumor heterogeneity unexcluded.

Turning to this clone: Antigen unknown.

The CDR3 is 13 amino acids. V gave up 5 bases and J gave up 0 bases, with 5 bases separating them. Germline loops: CDR1 MNHEY, CDR2 SMNVEV (reference sequence). TCRdb's copy holds only in-frame clones and misses some; the assay was immunoSEQ multiplex PCR. The table records nearly 35,000 clones, approximately 89% of them present only once. This TCR came from a female donor older than 55 with stage II lung adenocarcinoma. The chain uses TRBV27 and TRBJ2-1; D gene unclear. This sample comprised peripheral blood mononuclear cells, obtained before any cancer treatment. The CDR3 nucleotides are TGTGCCAGCAGTGCGAACTCCTACAATGAGCAGTTCTTC. It codes for CASSANSYNEQFF.